This is a list of T cell receptor beta chains from one sample in a study of vaccination and CD4 T cells after COVID-19. No antigen has been assigned to these receptors. TCRdb re-analysed the PCR reads in MiXCR, keeping a single row per CDR3 protein. The profile covers tens of thousands of distinct CDR3 sequences, with around 62% appearing a single time and roughly 23% taken by the ten largest. Sequencing was performed on CD4+ T cells from blood, cultured in vitro, taken before SARS-CoV-2 vaccination. All receptors derive from a human donor who received a COVID-19 vaccine. The CDR3 runs from the conserved cysteine through the conserved F or W. A D gene is named only where the DNA matches it firmly. Rows give clone size only sometimes, using once, few, many, or a class for an expanded clone.

NA,TRBJ2-7,TRBV6-1,TRBD1,TGTGCCAGCAGCCAACCGGGGGACAGGAGCTCCTACGAGCAGTACTTC,CASSQPGDRSSYEQYF
NA,TRBJ2-7,TRBV20-1,TRBD1,TGCAGTGCTATACCTGCCGGGACAGGCGGTGACGAGCAGTACTTC,CSAIPAGTGGDEQYF
few,TRBJ1-6,TRBV7-6,TRBD1,TGTGCCAGCAGCCGAATGACAGGGGGGATCGGTTCACCCCTCCACTTT,CASSRMTGGIGSPLHF
few,TRBJ2-3,TRBV27,TRBD2,TGTGCCAGCAGTCCCGCTGAGACCTGGTTAGCGGGGGCAGATACGCAGTATTTT,CASSPAETWLAGADTQYF
few,TRBJ1-5,TRBV7-8,NA,TGTGCCAGCAGCCCTAGTGGGGGGCGCGGGCCCCAGCATTTT,CASSPSGGRGPQHF
few,TRBJ2-3,TRBV19,NA,TGTGCCAGTAGTATAGGCGGGGTTCGCACAGATACGCAGTATTTT,CASSIGGVRTDTQYF
few,TRBJ1-2,TRBV24-1,TRBD1,TGTGCCACCAGTGATTACAGGGGCGGGTTCTATGGCTACACCTTC,CATSDYRGGFYGYTF
once,TRBJ2-5,TRBV11-3,NA,TGTGCCAGCAGCCGCAGGGACTTCCAAGAGACCCAGTACTTC,CASSRRDFQETQYF
NA,TRBJ2-5,TRBV5-4,TRBD2,TGTGCCAGCAGCCCGGGCCCACGGACTAGCGGGGGCCGGCGGAAAGAGACCCAGTACTTC,CASSPGPRTSGGRRKETQYF
NA,TRBJ2-7,TRBV5-4,TRBD1,TGTGCCAGCAGCCCGACCGACAGGGACGAGCAGTACTTC,CASSPTDRDEQYF
NA,TRBJ2-7,TRBV9,TRBD1,TGTGCCAGCAGCGTAGCTACAGGGGGCTTGAACGAGCAGTACTTC,CASSVATGGLNEQYF
NA,TRBJ1-3,TRBV11-2,NA,TGTGCCAGCAGCTTTGGAATCAACTCTGGAAACACCATATATTTT,CASSFGINSGNTIYF
NA,TRBJ2-5,TRBV20-1,NA,TGCAGTGCTATCGTACAGGGCCAAGAGACCCAGTACTTC,CSAIVQGQETQYF
NA,TRBJ2-5,TRBV2,NA,TGTGCCAGCAGCCCGGTACTAGGGGGTCTGGAGACCCAGTACTTC,CASSPVLGGLETQYF
few,TRBJ1-2,TRBV24-1,NA,TGTGCCACCAGTGATTTGGGCTATGGCTACACCTTC,CATSDLGYGYTF
once,TRBJ2-2,TRBV30,NA,TGTGCCTGGAACAAGGACACCACGAACACCGGGGAGCTGTTTTTT,CAWNKDTTNTGELFF
NA,TRBJ2-5,TRBV7-2,NA,TGTGCCAGCAGCTTAATGGCCAGGGAAGGAGAGACCCAGTACTTC,CASSLMAREGETQYF
NA,TRBJ2-2,TRBV20-1,TRBD2,TGCAGTGCTATCTCGGGGGGTATAGCCGGGGAGCTGTTTTTT,CSAISGGIAGELFF
NA,TRBJ2-5,TRBV19,NA,TGTGCCAGTAGTATGAATCCTTCGGAGACCCAGTACTTC,CASSMNPSETQYF
NA,TRBJ2-1,TRBV18,TRBD1,TGTGCCAGCTCACCACGGACAGGGGGCCTCGACAATGAGCAGTTCTTC,CASSPRTGGLDNEQFF
few,TRBJ2-1,TRBV7-2,TRBD2,TGTGCCAGCAGCGGGGGACTAGCGGGTAAAACTGAGCAGTTCTTC,CASSGGLAGKTEQFF
NA,TRBJ2-7,TRBV6-1,NA,TGTGCCAGCGGCCCAGGGTCCTCCTACGAGCAGTACTTC,CASGPGSSYEQYF
NA,TRBJ1-6,TRBV24-1,NA,TGTGCCACCAGTTATCCCATCCCGGGACGAGGTAGAGATTCACCCCTCCACTTT,CATSYPIPGRGRDSPLHF
NA,TRBJ2-7,TRBV19,TRBD1,TGTGCCAGTAGTACCATCCGGGACAGTTCCTACGAGCAGTACTTC,CASSTIRDSSYEQYF
few,TRBJ1-6,TRBV7-2,NA,TGTGCCAGCAGCTTAGATGGCAACCAATCACCCCTCCACTTT,CASSLDGNQSPLHF
NA,TRBJ2-1,TRBV2,TRBD2,TGTGCCAGCAGTGAAGAGCGGGGGGGCCGTTCGGATTACAATGAGCAGTTCTTC,CASSEERGGRSDYNEQFF
NA,TRBJ1-4,TRBV20-1,NA,TGCAGTGCTAGAGTGGGGACCATTAATGAAAAACTGTTTTTT,CSARVGTINEKLFF
NA,TRBJ2-7,TRBV7-9,NA,TGTGCCAGCAGCTTCCGGGGGACAAGGGGAGCCTACGAGCAGTACTTC,CASSFRGTRGAYEQYF
NA,TRBJ1-6,TRBV12-3/TRBV12-4,NA,TGTGCCAGCAGTTTAGATCGCGGGAGTTCACCCCTCCACTTT,CASSLDRGSSPLHF
NA,TRBJ2-3,TRBV6-1,TRBD2,TGTGCCAGCAGGACTAGCGGTAGCACAGATACGCAGTATTTT,CASRTSGSTDTQYF
NA,TRBJ2-5,TRBV7-2,NA,TGTGCCAGCAGCTTAGATAGGGGTGGGGGGCTTTTGTTGGAGACCCAGTACTTC,CASSLDRGGGLLLETQYF
few,TRBJ1-6,TRBV7-9,NA,TGTGCCAGCAGCTCCAACGGGGCGGGTAATTCACCCCTCCACTTT,CASSSNGAGNSPLHF
NA,TRBJ2-5,TRBV20-1,NA,TGCAGTGCTAAAGTCATGCAAGAGACCCAGTACTTC,CSAKVMQETQYF
NA,TRBJ2-4,TRBV20-1,TRBD2,TGCAGTACGAACCCGACTAGCGGGGGTTTGCTAGCCAAAAACATTCAGTACTTC,CSTNPTSGGLLAKNIQYF
few,TRBJ1-1,TRBV11-3,NA,TGTGCCAGCAGTTTACAAGGGTACAGGTTGAACACTGAAGCTTTCTTT,CASSLQGYRLNTEAFF
NA,TRBJ1-6,TRBV6-1,TRBD1,TGTGCCAGCAGATTGGACAGGGTTAATTCACCCCTCCACTTT,CASRLDRVNSPLHF
NA,TRBJ1-5,TRBV20-1,NA,TGCAGTGCTCGAAGCGGGACGGACGGCCCTGGGCAGCCCCAGCATTTT,CSARSGTDGPGQPQHF
NA,TRBJ2-5,TRBV2,TRBD1,TGTGCCAGCACCACCGGGACAGGGATCCCAGAGACCCAGTACTTC,CASTTGTGIPETQYF
few,TRBJ1-1,TRBV19,NA,TGTGCCAGTAGTATAGATTTACGGAACACTGAAGCTTTCTTT,CASSIDLRNTEAFF
NA,TRBJ2-3,TRBV12-3/TRBV12-4,NA,TGTGCCAGCAGTTTAGTAGGGGGTATGGGGGCGCAGTATTTT,CASSLVGGMGAQYF
NA,TRBJ1-1,TRBV27,NA,TGTGCCAGCAGTTTATCCCGCGCAGACACTGAAGCTTTCTTT,CASSLSRADTEAFF
NA,TRBJ2-7,TRBV2,TRBD1,TGTGCCAGCACTAACCCGGGACAGGGCCGGGCCGAGCAGTACTTC,CASTNPGQGRAEQYF
NA,TRBJ1-3,TRBV7-9,NA,TGTGCCAGCAGCTTATCGGGGGCGACTGGAAACACCATATATTTT,CASSLSGATGNTIYF
NA,TRBJ1-6,TRBV12-3/TRBV12-4,NA,TGTGCCAGCAGAACTGGGACGGCCTATAATTCACCCCTCCACTTT,CASRTGTAYNSPLHF
NA,TRBJ2-3,TRBV24-1,TRBD1,TGTGCCACCAGTGATTATTCGGGACAGGATACCACAGATACGCAGTATTTT,CATSDYSGQDTTDTQYF
NA,TRBJ1-2,TRBV11-2,TRBD1,TGTGCCAGCAGCTTAGAATTAGCCGAGACAGGGCACTATGGCTACACCTTC,CASSLELAETGHYGYTF
NA,TRBJ1-1,TRBV6-1,TRBD1,TGTGCCAGCATTAAGACAGGGGGCAACACTGAAGCTTTCTTT,CASIKTGGNTEAFF
NA,TRBJ2-3,TRBV2,NA,TGTGCCAGCAGTACACCGGGAAGCACAGATACGCAGTATTTT,CASSTPGSTDTQYF
few,TRBJ2-5,TRBV7-9,NA,TGTGCCAGCAGGTACCCGTCCTGGACGCTACACCAAGAGACCCAGTACTTC,CASRYPSWTLHQETQYF
NA,TRBJ1-2,TRBV30,NA,TGTGCCTGGAGTGTACGGGGGCATGGCTACACCTTC,CAWSVRGHGYTF
few,TRBJ2-7,TRBV20-1,NA,TGCAGTGCTAGAGAGGCGGGGCCCGCCGAGCAGTACTTC,CSAREAGPAEQYF
NA,TRBJ1-2,TRBV20-1,NA,TGCAGTGCTAGAGATCGGGGGGCAGGGAATGGCTACACCTTC,CSARDRGAGNGYTF
NA,TRBJ2-2,TRBV6-5,NA,TGTGCCAGCAGTTACTCGCCCTCAAAGGGTGAGGTGAAGCTGTTTTTT,CASSYSPSKGEVKLFF
NA,TRBJ2-3,TRBV30,NA,TGTGCCTGGGTTAGCTTTTACACAGATACGCAGTATTTT,CAWVSFYTDTQYF